This T cell receptor (beta chain) was recorded in a study of blood T cell repertoires in COVID-19. Here immunoSEQ multiplex PCR was the method, and the copy in TCRdb shows in-frame clones only, minus some. The sample contains about 80,000 clones, 82% of which appear only once. Germline assignment: CDR1 SGHTA and CDR2 FQGTGA. The CDR3 length is 16 residues. The V and J ends lost 1 base and 8 bases, in that order; junction bases with no gene match: 11. The chain has TRBV7-3 and TRBJ2-3; 8 bases are a match to TRBD1. This clonotype was obtained from an elderly man with acute or convalescent COVID-19. Input material: peripheral blood. The CDR3 reads CASSLIPDRVGGTQYF. Written as DNA, the CDR3 is TGTGCCAGCAGCTTAATTCCGGACAGGGTAGGGGGTACGCAGTATTTT.